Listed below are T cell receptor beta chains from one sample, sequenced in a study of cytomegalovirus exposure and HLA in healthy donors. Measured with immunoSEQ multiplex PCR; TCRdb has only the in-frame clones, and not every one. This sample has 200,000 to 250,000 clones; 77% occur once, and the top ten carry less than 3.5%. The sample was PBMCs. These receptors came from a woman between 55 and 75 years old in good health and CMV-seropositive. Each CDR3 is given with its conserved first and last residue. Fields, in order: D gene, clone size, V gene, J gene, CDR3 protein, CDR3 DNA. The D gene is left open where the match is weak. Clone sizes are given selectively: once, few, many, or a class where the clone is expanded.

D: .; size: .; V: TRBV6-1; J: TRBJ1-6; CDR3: CASSEFTGLNSPLHF; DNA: TGTGCCAGCAGTGAATTTACAGGGCTGAATTCACCCCTCCACTTT
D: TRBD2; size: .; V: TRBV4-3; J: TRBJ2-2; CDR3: CASQGRLSSGGANTGELFF; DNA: TGCGCCAGCCAGGGCCGCCTAAGTAGCGGGGGGGCGAACACCGGGGAGCTGTTTTTT
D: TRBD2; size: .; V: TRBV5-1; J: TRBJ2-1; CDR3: CASSKKAGAQDEQFF; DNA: TGCGCCAGCAGCAAAAAAGCGGGAGCCCAAGATGAGCAGTTCTTC
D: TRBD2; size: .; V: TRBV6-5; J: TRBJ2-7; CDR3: CASSYSRAGAYEQYF; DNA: TGTGCCAGCAGTTACTCGAGAGCGGGGGCCTACGAGCAGTACTTC
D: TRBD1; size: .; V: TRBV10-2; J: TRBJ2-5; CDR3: CASSAIQTGVRETQYF; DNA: TGCGCCAGCAGTGCTATCCAGACAGGGGTTAGAGAGACCCAGTACTTC
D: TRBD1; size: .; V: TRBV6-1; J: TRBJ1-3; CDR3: CASSAGTAGRNTIYF; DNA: TGTGCCAGCAGCGCCGGGACAGCCGGACGAAACACCATATATTTT
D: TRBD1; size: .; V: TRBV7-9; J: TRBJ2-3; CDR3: CSSSSDRGSTDTQYF; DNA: TGTTCCAGCAGTTCAGACAGGGGAAGCACAGATACGCAGTATTTT
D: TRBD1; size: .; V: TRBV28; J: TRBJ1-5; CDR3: CASSSGTAIPQPQHF; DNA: TGTGCCAGCAGTTCCGGGACAGCTATACCTCAGCCCCAGCATTTT
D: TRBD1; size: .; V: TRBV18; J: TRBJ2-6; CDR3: CASSPPGQGVPGANVLTF; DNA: TGTGCCAGCTCACCACCGGGACAGGGGGTCCCTGGGGCCAACGTCCTGACTTTC
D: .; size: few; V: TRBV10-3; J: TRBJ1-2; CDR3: CAITSPGKYGYTF; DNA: TGTGCCATCACCTCGCCGGGGAAATATGGCTACACCTTC
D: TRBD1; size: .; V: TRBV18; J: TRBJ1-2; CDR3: CASSATDRDYGYTF; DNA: TGTGCCAGCTCGGCCACTGACAGGGACTATGGCTACACCTTC
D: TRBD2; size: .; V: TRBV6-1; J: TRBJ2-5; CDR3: CASSVTGLAGGETQYF; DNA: TGTGCCAGCAGTGTTACGGGACTAGCGGGAGGAGAGACCCAGTACTTC
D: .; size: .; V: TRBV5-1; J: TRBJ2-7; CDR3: CATRQSSSYEQYF; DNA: TGCGCCACCCGACAGTCGAGCTCCTACGAGCAGTACTTC
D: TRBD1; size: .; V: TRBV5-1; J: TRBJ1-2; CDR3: CASTLTGGFANGYTF; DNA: TGCGCCAGCACCCTAACAGGGGGCTTTGCTAATGGCTACACCTTC
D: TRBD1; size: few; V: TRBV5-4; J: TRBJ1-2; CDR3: CASSPSSGTGPHGYTF; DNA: TGTGCCAGCAGCCCATCATCCGGGACAGGACCCCATGGCTACACCTTC
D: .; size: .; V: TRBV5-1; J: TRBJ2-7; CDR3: CASGTGTSGYEQYF; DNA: TGCGCCAGCGGAACCGGGACTTCAGGCTACGAGCAGTACTTC
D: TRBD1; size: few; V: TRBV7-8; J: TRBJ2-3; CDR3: CASIRLWTGSTDTQYF; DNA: TGTGCCAGCATTCGTTTATGGACAGGGAGCACAGATACGCAGTATTTT
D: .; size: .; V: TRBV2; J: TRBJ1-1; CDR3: CASSEKRAASEAFF; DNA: TGTGCCAGCAGTGAAAAGAGGGCGGCAAGTGAAGCTTTCTTT
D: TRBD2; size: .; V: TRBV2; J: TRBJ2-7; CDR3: CASSGSSGSGIRQYF; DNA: TGTGCCAGCAGTGGATCTAGCGGGAGTGGGATTCGGCAGTACTTC
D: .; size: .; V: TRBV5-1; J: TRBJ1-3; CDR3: CASSPFPGSGNTIYF; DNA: TGCGCCAGCAGCCCCTTCCCAGGTTCTGGAAACACCATATATTTT
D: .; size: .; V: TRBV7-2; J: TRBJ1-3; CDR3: CASSLFAQPSGNTIYF; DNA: TGTGCCAGCAGCTTATTTGCACAACCCTCTGGAAACACCATATATTTT
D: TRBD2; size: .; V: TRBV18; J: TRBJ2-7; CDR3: CASSPPAGGPYEQYF; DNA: TGTGCCAGCTCACCACCGGCGGGAGGGCCCTACGAGCAGTACTTC